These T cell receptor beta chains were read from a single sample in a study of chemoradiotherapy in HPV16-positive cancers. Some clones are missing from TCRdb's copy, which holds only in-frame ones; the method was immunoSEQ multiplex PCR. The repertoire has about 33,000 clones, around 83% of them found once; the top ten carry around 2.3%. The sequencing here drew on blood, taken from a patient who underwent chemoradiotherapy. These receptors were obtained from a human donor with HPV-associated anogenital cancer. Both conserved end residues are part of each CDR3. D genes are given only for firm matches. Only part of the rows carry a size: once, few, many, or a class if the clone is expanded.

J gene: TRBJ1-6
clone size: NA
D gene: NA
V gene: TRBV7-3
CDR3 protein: CASSLFGPYNSPLHF
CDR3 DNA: TGTGCCAGCAGCCTCTTTGGGCCCTATAATTCACCCCTCCACTTT

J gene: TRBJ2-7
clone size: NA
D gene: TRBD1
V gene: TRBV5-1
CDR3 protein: CASSLEGQGIPYEQYF
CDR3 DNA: TGCGCCAGCAGCTTGGAGGGACAGGGCATCCCCTACGAGCAGTACTTC

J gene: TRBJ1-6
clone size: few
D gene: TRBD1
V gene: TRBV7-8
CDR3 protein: CASVGDSHSPLHF
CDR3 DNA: TGTGCCAGCGTCGGGGACAGTCATTCACCCCTCCACTTT

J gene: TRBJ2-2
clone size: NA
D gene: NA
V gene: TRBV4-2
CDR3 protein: CASSQGGGGTGELFF
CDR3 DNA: TGTGCCAGCAGCCAAGGTGGAGGGGGTACCGGGGAGCTGTTTTTT

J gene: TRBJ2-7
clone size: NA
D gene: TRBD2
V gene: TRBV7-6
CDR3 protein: CASSSTGGDTYEQYF
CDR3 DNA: TGTGCCAGCAGCTCAACGGGGGGGGATACGTACGAGCAGTACTTC

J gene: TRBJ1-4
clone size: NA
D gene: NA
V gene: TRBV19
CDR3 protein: CASKLTGPNEKLFF
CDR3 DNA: TGTGCCAGTAAGCTGACAGGCCCTAATGAAAAACTGTTTTTT

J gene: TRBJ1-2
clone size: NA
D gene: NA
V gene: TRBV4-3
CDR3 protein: CASSQDALRRNYGYTF
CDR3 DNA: TGCGCCAGCAGCCAAGATGCCCTCAGGCGGAACTATGGCTACACCTTC

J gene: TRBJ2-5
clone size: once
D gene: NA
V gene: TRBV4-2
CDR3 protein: CASSQEVDQETQYF
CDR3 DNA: TGTGCCAGCAGCCAAGAAGTGGACCAAGAGACCCAGTACTTC

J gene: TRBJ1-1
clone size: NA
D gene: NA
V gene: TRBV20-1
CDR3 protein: CSARDFTEAFF
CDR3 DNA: TGCAGTGCTAGAGATTTCACTGAAGCTTTCTTT

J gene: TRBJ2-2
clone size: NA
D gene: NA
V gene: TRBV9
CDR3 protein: CASTRGQENTGELFF
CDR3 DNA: TGTGCCAGCACCAGAGGGCAAGAGAACACCGGGGAGCTGTTTTTT

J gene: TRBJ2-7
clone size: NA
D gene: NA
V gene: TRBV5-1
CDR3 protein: CASSSLGGSYEQYF
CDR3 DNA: TGCGCCAGCAGCTCGCTAGGGGGCTCCTACGAGCAGTACTTC

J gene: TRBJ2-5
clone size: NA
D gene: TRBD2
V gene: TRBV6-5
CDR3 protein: CASKAGGGQETQYF
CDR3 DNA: TGTGCCAGCAAAGCGGGGGGCGGCCAAGAGACCCAGTACTTC

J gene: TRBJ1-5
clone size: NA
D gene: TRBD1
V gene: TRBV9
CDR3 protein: CASSPPGDRGLGCNQPQHF
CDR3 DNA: TGTGCCAGCAGCCCCCCCGGGGACAGGGGGCTTGGATGCAATCAGCCCCAGCATTTT

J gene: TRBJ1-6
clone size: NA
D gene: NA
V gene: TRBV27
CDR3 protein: CASMAQGNSPLHF
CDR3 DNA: TGTGCCAGCATGGCCCAGGGGAATTCACCCCTCCACTTT

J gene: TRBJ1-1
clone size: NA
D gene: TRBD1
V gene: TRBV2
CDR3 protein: CASSLQGARILSAEAFF
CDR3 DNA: TGTGCCAGCAGTTTACAGGGGGCGCGGATTTTGTCTGCTGAAGCTTTCTTT

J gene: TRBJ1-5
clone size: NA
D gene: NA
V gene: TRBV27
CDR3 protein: CASSLSGAAHQPQHF
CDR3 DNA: TGTGCCAGCAGTTTAAGCGGGGCGGCCCATCAGCCCCAGCATTTT

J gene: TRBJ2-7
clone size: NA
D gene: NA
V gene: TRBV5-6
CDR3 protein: CASSFSSYEQYF
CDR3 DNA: TGTGCCAGCAGCTTCAGTAGCTACGAGCAGTACTTC

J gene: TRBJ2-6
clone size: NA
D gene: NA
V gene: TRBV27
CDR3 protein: CASSFGGQPTGANVLTF
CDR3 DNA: TGTGCCAGCAGTTTCGGGGGACAGCCAACTGGGGCCAACGTCCTGACTTTC

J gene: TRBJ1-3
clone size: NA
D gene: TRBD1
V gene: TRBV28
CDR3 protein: CASSLRGGGNTIYF
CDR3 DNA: TGTGCCAGCAGTCTCAGGGGGGGAGGAAACACCATATATTTT

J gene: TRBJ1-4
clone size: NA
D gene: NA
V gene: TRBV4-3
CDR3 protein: CASNGQATNEKLFF
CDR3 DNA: TGCGCCAGCAACGGCCAAGCAACTAATGAAAAACTGTTTTTT

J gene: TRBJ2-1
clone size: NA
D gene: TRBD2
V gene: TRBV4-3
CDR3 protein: CASSPSYTGGPNEQFF
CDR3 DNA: TGCGCCAGCAGCCCCTCGTATACGGGGGGGCCAAATGAGCAGTTCTTC

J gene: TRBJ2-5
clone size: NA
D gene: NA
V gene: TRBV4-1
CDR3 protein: CASSQPQSDIQETQYF
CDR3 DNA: TGCGCCAGCAGCCAGCCCCAGTCCGACATTCAAGAGACCCAGTACTTC

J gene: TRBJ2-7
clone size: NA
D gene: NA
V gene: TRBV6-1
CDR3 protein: CASSSLAGSYEQYF
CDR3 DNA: TGTGCCAGCAGCAGTCTCGCGGGGTCCTACGAGCAGTACTTC

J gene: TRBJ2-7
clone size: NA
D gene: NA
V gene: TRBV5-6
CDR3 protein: CASSKGLAYEQYF
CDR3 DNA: TGTGCCAGCAGCAAGGGTTTGGCCTACGAGCAGTACTTC

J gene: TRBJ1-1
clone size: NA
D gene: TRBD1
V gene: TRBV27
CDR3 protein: CASRNTGANTEAFF
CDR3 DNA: TGTGCCAGCAGGAACACAGGGGCGAACACTGAAGCTTTCTTT

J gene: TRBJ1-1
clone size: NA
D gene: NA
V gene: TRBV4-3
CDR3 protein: CASSQSGGRAEAFF
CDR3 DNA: TGCGCCAGCAGCCAAAGCGGGGGCAGAGCTGAAGCTTTCTTT

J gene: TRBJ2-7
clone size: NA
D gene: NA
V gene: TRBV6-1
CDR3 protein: CASSEALVFPSYEQYF
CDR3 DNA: TGTGCCAGCAGTGAAGCTTTGGTCTTTCCCTCCTACGAGCAGTACTTC

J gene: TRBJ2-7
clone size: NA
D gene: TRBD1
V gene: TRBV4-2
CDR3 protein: CASRGQGVFEQYF
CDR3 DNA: TGTGCCAGCCGGGGACAGGGGGTCTTCGAGCAGTACTTC

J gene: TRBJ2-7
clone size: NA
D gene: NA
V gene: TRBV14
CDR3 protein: CASSKLLTYEQYF
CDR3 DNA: TGTGCCAGCAGCAAGCTACTAACCTACGAGCAGTACTTC

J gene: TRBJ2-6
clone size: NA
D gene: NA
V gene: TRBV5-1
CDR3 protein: CASSLVGQTGANVLTF
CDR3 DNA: TGCGCCAGCAGCTTAGTGGGTCAGACTGGGGCCAACGTCCTGACTTTC

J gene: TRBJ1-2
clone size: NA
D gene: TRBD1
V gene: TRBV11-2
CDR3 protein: CASSLGDRDYGYTF
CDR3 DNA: TGTGCCAGCAGCTTAGGGGACAGGGACTATGGCTACACCTTC

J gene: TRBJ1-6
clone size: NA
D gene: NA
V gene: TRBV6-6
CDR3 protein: CASSSAGEVYLPLHF
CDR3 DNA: TGTGCCAGCAGTTCGGCAGGGGAAGTTTATTTACCCCTCCACTTT

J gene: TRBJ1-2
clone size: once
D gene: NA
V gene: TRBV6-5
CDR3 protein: CASSYSGQGDGYTF
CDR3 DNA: TGTGCCAGCAGTTACTCTGGTCAGGGCGATGGCTACACCTTC

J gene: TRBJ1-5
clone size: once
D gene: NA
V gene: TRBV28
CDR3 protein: CASSLRYQHSNQPQHF
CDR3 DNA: TGTGCCAGCAGTTTACGGTACCAGCATAGCAATCAGCCCCAGCATTTT

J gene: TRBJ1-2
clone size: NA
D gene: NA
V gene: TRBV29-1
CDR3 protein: CSVEVAGGLEYYTF
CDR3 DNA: TGCAGCGTTGAAGTGGCGGGGGGGCTAGAATATTACACCTTC

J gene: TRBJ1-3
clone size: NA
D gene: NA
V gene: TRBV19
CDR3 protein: CASSASYGTFGNTIYF
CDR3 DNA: TGTGCCAGTAGTGCTTCATACGGGACATTTGGAAACACCATATATTTT

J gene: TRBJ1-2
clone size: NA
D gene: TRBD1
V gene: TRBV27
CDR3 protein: CASSLTGTGVRGYTF
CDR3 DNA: TGTGCCAGCAGTTTAACCGGGACAGGGGTGCGTGGCTACACCTTC

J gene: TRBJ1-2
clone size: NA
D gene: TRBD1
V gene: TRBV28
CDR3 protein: CASSLSWAGGEVGYTF
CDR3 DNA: TGTGCCAGCAGTTTAAGTTGGGCAGGGGGCGAGGTTGGCTACACCTTC